The present entry profiles one T cell receptor (beta chain) with its context. Its antigen remains undetermined. No much larger clonotype is one base removed from it; base qualities were not supplied. The receptor library was made with the immunoSEQ multiplex PCR assay. TCRdb took over this immuneACCESS table, retaining in-frame rearrangements with V and J assigned. Such tables are incomplete; in checked studies, under half of the missing clones stem from an unresolved V gene, and the remainder is unexplained. The sample yields tens of thousands of clones; around 88% were counted once. The top ten hold more than 3% of the sample. This entry belongs to a study of T cell changes during pregnancy in multiple sclerosis (dated by TCRdb to between 2018 and 2020). General notes on the study: In women with multiple sclerosis, the researchers looked at how the T cell repertoire shifted as pregnancy progressed.

Here the sequenced sample was CD4+ T cells from peripheral blood mononuclear cells, taken in the first trimester of pregnancy. The source is a female donor in good health, enrolled as a control in a pregnancy study.

The bases read TGTGCCAGCAGTTCAGGATTCTCGAGAGGCTACACCTTC. It translates to CASSSGFSRGYTF. The sequence joins TRBV28 to TRBJ1-2; the D gene assignment is ambiguous. From the cysteine through the phenylalanine, the CDR3 covers 13 amino acids. Just CDR3 DNA is preserved here, 39 bases in frame from base 1. As encoded in the germline V gene, CDR1 is MDHEN while CDR2 is SYDVKM. Trimming at the junction amounts to 4 bases on V and 8 bases on J, and the germline ends lie 14 bases apart.